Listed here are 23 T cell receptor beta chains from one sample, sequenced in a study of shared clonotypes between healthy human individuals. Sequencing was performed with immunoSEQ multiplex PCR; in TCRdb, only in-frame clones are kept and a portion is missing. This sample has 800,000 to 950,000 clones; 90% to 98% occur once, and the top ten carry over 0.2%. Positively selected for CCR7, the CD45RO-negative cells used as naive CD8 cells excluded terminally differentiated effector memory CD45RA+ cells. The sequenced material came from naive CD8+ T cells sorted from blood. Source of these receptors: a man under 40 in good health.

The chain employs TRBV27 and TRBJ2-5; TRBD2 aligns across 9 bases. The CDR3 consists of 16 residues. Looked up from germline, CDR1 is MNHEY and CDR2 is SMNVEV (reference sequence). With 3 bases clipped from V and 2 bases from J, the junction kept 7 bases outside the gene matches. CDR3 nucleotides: TGTGCCAGCAGTTTTGCGACTAGCGGCCTTCAAGAGACCCAGTACTTC. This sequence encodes CASSFATSGLQETQYF.

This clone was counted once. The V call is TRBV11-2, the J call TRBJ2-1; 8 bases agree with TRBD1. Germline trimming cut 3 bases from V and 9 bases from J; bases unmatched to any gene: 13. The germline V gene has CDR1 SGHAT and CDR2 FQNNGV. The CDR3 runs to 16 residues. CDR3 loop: CASSLRRVTGEAEQFF. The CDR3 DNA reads TGTGCCAGCAGCTTGAGGCGGGTGACAGGGGAAGCTGAGCAGTTCTTC. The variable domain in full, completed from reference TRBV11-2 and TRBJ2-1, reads EAGVAQSPRYKIIEKRQSVAFWCNPISGHATLYWYQQILGQGPKLLIQFQNNGVVDDSQLPKDRFSAERLKGVDSTLKIQPAKLEDSAVYLCASSLRRVTGEAEQFFGPGTRLTVL.

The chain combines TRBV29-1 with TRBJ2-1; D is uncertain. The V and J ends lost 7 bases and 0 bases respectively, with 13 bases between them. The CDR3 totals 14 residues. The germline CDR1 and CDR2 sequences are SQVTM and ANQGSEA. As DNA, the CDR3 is TGCAGCGCCGCAGACCATCGCTCCTACAATGAGCAGTTCTTC. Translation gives CSAADHRSYNEQFF.

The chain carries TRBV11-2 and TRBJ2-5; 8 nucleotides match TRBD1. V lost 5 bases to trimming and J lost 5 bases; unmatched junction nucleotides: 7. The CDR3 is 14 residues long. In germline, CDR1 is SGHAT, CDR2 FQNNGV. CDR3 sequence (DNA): TGTGCCAGCAGCCTAGGACAGGGAATGGAGACCCAGTACTTC. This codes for CASSLGQGMETQYF.

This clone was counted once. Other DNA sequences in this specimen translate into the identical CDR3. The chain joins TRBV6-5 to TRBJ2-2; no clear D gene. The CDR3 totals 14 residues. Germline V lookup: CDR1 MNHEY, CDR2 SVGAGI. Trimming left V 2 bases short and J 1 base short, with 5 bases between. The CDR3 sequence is CASSYGKNTGELFF. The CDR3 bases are TGTGCCAGCAGTTACGGAAAGAACACCGGGGAGCTGTTTTTT.

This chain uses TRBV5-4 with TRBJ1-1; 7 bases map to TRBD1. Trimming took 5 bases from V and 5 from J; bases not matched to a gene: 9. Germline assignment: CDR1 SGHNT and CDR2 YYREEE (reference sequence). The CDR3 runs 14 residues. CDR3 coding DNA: TGTGCCAGCAGTTCGTTGACAGGGAGAACTGAAGCTTTCTTT. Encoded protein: CASSSLTGRTEAFF.

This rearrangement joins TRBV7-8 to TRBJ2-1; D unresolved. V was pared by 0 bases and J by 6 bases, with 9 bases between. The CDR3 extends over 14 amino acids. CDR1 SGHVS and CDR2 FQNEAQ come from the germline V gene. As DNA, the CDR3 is TGTGCCAGCAGCTTAGCCATTAAGCCCAATGAGCAGTTCTTC. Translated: CASSLAIKPNEQFF.

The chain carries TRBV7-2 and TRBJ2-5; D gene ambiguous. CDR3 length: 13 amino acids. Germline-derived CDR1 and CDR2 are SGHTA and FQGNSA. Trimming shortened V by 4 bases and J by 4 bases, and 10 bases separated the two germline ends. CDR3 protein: CASSSRLGETQYF. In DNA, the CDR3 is TGTGCCAGCAGCTCCCGCCTGGGAGAGACCCAGTACTTC.

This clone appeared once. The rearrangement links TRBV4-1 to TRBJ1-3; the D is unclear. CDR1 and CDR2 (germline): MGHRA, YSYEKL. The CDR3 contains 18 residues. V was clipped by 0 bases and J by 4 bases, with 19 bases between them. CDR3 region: CASSQDAADILVGNTIYF. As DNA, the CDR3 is TGCGCCAGCAGCCAAGATGCGGCAGACATCCTTGTAGGAAACACCATATATTTT.

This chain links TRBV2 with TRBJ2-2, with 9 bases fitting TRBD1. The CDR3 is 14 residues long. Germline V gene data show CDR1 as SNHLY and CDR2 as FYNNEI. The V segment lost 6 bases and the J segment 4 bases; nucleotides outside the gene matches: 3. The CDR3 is CASSMTGGTGELFF. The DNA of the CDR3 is TGTGCCAGCAGCATGACAGGGGGCACCGGGGAGCTGTTTTTT.

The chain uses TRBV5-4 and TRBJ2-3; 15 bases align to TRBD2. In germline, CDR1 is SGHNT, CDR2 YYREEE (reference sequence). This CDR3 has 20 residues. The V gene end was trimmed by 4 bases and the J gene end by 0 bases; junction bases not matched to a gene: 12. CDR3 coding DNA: TGTGCCAGCAGCAACGGGGATCTGGGGACTAGCGGGAGGAGCACAGATACGCAGTATTTT. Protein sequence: CASSNGDLGTSGRSTDTQYF. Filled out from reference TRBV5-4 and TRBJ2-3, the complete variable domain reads ETGVTQSPTHLIKTRGQQVTLRCSSQSGHNTVSWYQQALGQGPQFIFQYYREEENGRGNFPPRFSGLQFPNYSSELNVNALELDDSALYLCASSNGDLGTSGRSTDTQYFGPGTRLTVL.

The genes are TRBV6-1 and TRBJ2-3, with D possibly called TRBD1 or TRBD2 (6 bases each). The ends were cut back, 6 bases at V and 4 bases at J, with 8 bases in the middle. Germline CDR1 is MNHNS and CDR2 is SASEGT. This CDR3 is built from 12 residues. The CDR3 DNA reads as TGTGCCAGCAGGAGGGGGGCAGATACGCAGTATTTT. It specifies CASRRGADTQYF.

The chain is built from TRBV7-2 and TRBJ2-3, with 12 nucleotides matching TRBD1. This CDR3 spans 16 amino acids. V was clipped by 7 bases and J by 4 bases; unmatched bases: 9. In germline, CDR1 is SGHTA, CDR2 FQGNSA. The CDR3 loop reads CASNGPGQGAADTQYF. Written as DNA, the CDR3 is TGTGCCAGCAACGGACCGGGACAGGGGGCGGCAGATACGCAGTATTTT.

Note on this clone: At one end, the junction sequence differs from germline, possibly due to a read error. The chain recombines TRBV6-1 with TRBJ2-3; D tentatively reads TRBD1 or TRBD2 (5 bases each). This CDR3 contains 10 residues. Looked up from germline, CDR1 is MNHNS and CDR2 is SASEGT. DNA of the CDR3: TGTGCCAGCAGCGGACCGTCGGGGCATTTT. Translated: CASSGPSGHF.

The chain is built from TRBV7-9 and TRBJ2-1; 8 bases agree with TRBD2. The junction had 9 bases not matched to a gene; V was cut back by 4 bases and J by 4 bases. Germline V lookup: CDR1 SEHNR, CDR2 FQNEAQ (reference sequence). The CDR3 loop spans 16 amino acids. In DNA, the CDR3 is TGTGCCAGCAGCTCACTAACTAGCGGAGATTACAATGAGCAGTTCTTC. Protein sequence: CASSSLTSGDYNEQFF. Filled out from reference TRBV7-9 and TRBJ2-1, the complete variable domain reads DTGVSQNPRHKITKRGQNVTFRCDPISEHNRLYWYRQTLGQGPEFLTYFQNEAQLEKSRLLSDRFSAERPKGSFSTLEIQRTEQGDSAMYLCASSSLTSGDYNEQFFGPGTRLTVL.

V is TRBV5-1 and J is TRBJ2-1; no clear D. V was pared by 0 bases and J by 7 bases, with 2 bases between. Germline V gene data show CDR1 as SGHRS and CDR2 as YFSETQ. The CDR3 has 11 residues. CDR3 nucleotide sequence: TGCGCCAGCAGCTTGGAAAATGAGCAGTTCTTC. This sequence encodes CASSLENEQFF.

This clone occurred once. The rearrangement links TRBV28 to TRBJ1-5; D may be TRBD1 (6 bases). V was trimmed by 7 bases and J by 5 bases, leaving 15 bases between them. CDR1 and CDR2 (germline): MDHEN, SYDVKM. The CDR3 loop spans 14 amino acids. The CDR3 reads CASNPGQNHQPQHF. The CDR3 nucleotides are TGTGCCAGCAACCCGGGACAAAACCATCAGCCCCAGCATTTT.

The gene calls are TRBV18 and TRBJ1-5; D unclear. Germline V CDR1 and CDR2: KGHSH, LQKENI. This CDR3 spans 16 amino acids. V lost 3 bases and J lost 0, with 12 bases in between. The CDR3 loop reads CASSPRPGVSNQPQHF. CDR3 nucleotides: TGTGCCAGCTCACCCCGCCCCGGGGTTAGCAATCAGCCCCAGCATTTT. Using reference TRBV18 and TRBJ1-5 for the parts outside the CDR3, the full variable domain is NAGVMQNPRHLVRRRGQEARLRCSPMKGHSHVYWYRQLPEEGLKFMVYLQKENIIDESGMPKERFSAEFPKEGPSILRIQQVVRGDSAAYFCASSPRPGVSNQPQHFGDGTRLSIL.

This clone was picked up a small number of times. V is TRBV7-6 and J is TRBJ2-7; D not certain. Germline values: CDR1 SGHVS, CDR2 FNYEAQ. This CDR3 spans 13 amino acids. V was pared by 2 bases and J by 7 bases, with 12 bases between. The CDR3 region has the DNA TGTGCCAGCAGCTTATTGACCGACCGGGAGCAGTACTTC. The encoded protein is CASSLLTDREQYF.

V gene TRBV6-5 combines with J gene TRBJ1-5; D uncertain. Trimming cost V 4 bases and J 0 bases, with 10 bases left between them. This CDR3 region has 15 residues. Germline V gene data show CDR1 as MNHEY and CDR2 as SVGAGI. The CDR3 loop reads CASSLNPFSNQPQHF. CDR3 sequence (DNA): TGTGCCAGCAGTTTGAACCCGTTTAGCAATCAGCCCCAGCATTTT.

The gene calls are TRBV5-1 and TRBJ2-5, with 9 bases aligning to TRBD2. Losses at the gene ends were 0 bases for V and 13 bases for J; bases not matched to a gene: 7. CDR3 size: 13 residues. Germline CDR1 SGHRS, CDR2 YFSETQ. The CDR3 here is CASSLAGGAGGYF. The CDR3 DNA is TGCGCCAGCAGCTTGGCAGGCGGAGCGGGAGGGTACTTC.

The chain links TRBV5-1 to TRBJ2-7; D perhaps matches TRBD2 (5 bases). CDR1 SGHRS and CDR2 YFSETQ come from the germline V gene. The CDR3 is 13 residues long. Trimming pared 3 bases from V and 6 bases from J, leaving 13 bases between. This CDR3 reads CASSSQDWSEQYF. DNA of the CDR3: TGCGCCAGCAGCTCCCAGGACTGGTCCGAGCAGTACTTC.

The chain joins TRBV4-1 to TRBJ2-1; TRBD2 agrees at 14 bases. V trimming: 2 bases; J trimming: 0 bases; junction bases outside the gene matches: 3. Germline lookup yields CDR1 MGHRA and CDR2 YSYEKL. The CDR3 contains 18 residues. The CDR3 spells CASSQTGTSGSSYNEQFF. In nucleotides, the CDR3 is TGCGCCAGCAGCCAAACCGGGACTAGCGGGAGCTCCTACAATGAGCAGTTCTTC.